This T cell receptor (beta chain) derives from a study of T cell clones after liver transplantation. Study as a whole: Post-transplant blood was tracked for graft-donor-reactive T cell clones identified in a pre-transplant mixed lymphocyte reaction. Blood was drawn pre-transplant, before withdrawal, and after full or failed withdrawal. Study-level points and caveats: Low donor cell numbers restricted donor-reactive repertoire measurement in a couple of subjects.

Assay used: immunoSEQ multiplex PCR; TCRdb lists only in-frame clones, some missing. The sample carries over 100,000 clones, around 83% recorded once. Unstimulated PBMCs were sorted into CD3+CD4+ and CD3+CD8+ populations. As for this clone: Its cognate antigen is unknown.

Germline V gene sequence: CDR1 MNHEY, CDR2 SVGAGI. The CDR3 totals 15 residues. The ends lost 4 bases at V and 2 bases at J; junction bases unmatched: 6. The sequence derives from a human donor who received a liver transplant. Sequences were derived from CD4+ T cells from blood, sampled before liver transplant. This rearrangement joins TRBV6-5 to TRBJ2-7; 9 nucleotides match TRBD2. CDR3 sequence: CASSLNSGSPYEQYF. The CDR3 DNA is TGTGCCAGCAGTTTGAATAGCGGGAGCCCCTACGAGCAGTACTTC.